This TCR beta chain is from a study of shared clonotypes between healthy human individuals. Study overall: Per-donor plates numbered three CD4 naive, three CD4 memory, two CD8 naive and one CD8 memory. Study-level findings and limits: Roughly 5% was the fraction of naive CD4 clonotypes found shared across four donors.

The naive CD8 fraction comprised CD45RO-negative cells positively selected for CCR7 and excluded terminally differentiated effector memory CD45RA+ cells. The donors were all Caucasian adults (living in Nashville, Tennessee). Data came from immunoSEQ multiplex PCR; TCRdb stores just in-frame clones and leaves some out. The table includes about 2.1 million clones, roughly 91% detected once. Per germline, CDR1 SEHNR and CDR2 FQNEAQ (reference sequence). J was trimmed by 0 bases and V by 1 base; bases with no gene match: 1. This CDR3 spans 15 amino acids. With regard to this clone: The antigen remains unidentified.

The sequenced material came from naive CD8+ T cells from PBMCs. This chain connects TRBV7-9 to TRBJ2-5; TRBD1 matches 8 bases. This clonotype originated in a man younger than 35 in good health. Some clones in this sample may be carry-over from other donors' samples. CDR3 bases: TGTGCCAGCAGCTTAGGGGGACAGGACCAAGAGACCCAGTACTTC. Protein product: CASSLGGQDQETQYF.